The rows below give T cell receptor beta chains drawn from one sample of a study of T cell repertoires in cytomegalovirus infection. Antigens of these TCRs are unknown. TCRdb redid the calling of the reads with MiXCR, one entry per CDR3 protein. In the table there are tens of thousands of distinct CDR3 sequences, roughly 40% of which are singletons. This specimen consisted of CD8+ T cells from cultured PBMCs, obtained from culture after CMV antigen stimulation. Receptor source: a human donor in good health (CMV status not recorded). Some clones in this sample may be carry-over from other donors' samples. Both conserved end residues are part of each CDR3. A D gene is named only where the DNA matches it firmly. The size field is filled for only some rows; it gives once, few, many or a size class.

clone size,V gene,J gene,D gene,CDR3 protein,CDR3 DNA
.,TRBV29-1,TRBJ2-1,.,CSVEGYRKGLDNEQFF,TGCAGCGTCGAGGGGTACCGGAAAGGCTTGGACAATGAGCAGTTCTTC
.,TRBV5-5,TRBJ1-1,.,CASSLAGGLDTEAFF,TGTGCCAGCAGCTTGGCCGGGGGTTTGGACACTGAAGCTTTCTTT
few,TRBV7-8,TRBJ1-2,.,CASSRSWGDGYTF,TGTGCCAGCAGCCGGTCCTGGGGGGATGGCTACACCTTC
.,TRBV5-6,TRBJ2-7,.,CASSLVQENPYEQYF,TGTGCCAGCAGCTTGGTCCAGGAGAACCCCTACGAGCAGTACTTC
once,TRBV20-1,TRBJ2-1,TRBD1,CSASSGQGPYNEQFF,TGCAGTGCTAGTTCCGGACAGGGGCCCTACAATGAGCAGTTCTTC
.,TRBV9,TRBJ2-5,.,CASSVDGSRGETQYF,TGTGCCAGCAGCGTAGATGGTAGCCGAGGAGAGACCCAGTACTTC
.,TRBV27,TRBJ1-5,.,CASSPAYAFSNQPQHF,TGTGCCAGCAGTCCCGCTTACGCGTTTAGCAATCAGCCCCAGCATTTT
.,TRBV5-6,TRBJ2-2,.,CASSLAGVNTGELFF,TGTGCCAGCAGCTTGGCCGGGGTTAACACCGGGGAGCTGTTTTTT
.,TRBV12-3/TRBV12-4,TRBJ2-5,.,CASSLRGGLYKEETQYF,TGTGCCAGCAGTTTGAGGGGGGGATTGTATAAAGAAGAGACCCAGTACTTC
.,TRBV7-8,TRBJ2-1,TRBD2,CASSSLAGGPDEQFF,TGTGCCAGCAGCTCACTAGCGGGGGGGCCCGATGAGCAGTTCTTC
.,TRBV7-6,TRBJ2-3,.,CASSPARDTQYF,TGTGCCAGCAGCCCCGCGCGGGATACGCAGTATTTT
.,TRBV20-1,TRBJ1-5,.,CSARDHGGNQPQHF,TGCAGTGCTAGAGATCACGGAGGCAATCAGCCCCAGCATTTT
.,TRBV27,TRBJ1-5,TRBD1,CASSGGQGAYQPQHF,TGTGCCAGCAGTGGCGGACAGGGGGCATATCAGCCCCAGCATTTT
.,TRBV5-5,TRBJ1-2,.,CASSSQGGPNYGYTF,TGTGCCAGCAGCTCACAAGGGGGGCCTAACTATGGCTACACCTTC
few,TRBV2,TRBJ2-1,.,CASSEAGGFNEQFF,TGTGCCAGCAGTGAAGCGGGGGGCTTTAATGAGCAGTTCTTC
medium-sized,TRBV7-9,TRBJ1-5,.,CASSLMTDQPQHF,TGTGCCAGCAGCCTAATGACAGATCAGCCCCAGCATTTT
few,TRBV7-2,TRBJ2-7,.,CASSLIQGPLAFYEQYF,TGTGCCAGCAGCTTAATCCAGGGGCCCCTTGCCTTTTACGAGCAGTACTTC
few,TRBV24-1,TRBJ1-4,.,CATSDISFFNEKLFF,TGTGCCACCAGTGACATAAGCTTCTTTAATGAAAAACTGTTTTTT
few,TRBV3-1,TRBJ2-1,.,CASSPFGGRHNEQFF,TGTGCCAGCAGTCCATTCGGGGGTCGGCACAATGAGCAGTTCTTC
many,TRBV28,TRBJ1-5,TRBD1,CASSSSRITGVGNQPQHF,TGTGCCAGCAGTTCGAGCCGTATCACAGGGGTGGGGAATCAGCCCCAGCATTTT
few,TRBV6-1,TRBJ2-1,.,CASSEGRVQRNEQFF,TGTGCCAGCAGTGAAGGCAGGGTGCAGCGGAATGAGCAGTTCTTC
.,TRBV7-6,TRBJ2-3,TRBD1,CASSTRQGPTDTQYF,TGTGCCAGCAGCACCCGACAGGGGCCCACAGATACGCAGTATTTT
once,TRBV7-2,TRBJ2-7,.,CASSPDLGGWTYEQYF,TGTGCCAGCAGCCCTGATTTGGGGGGCTGGACCTACGAGCAGTACTTC
.,TRBV7-2,TRBJ2-3,.,CASDHGRSTDTQYF,TGTGCCAGCGATCACGGGCGGAGCACAGATACGCAGTATTTT
.,TRBV7-3,TRBJ1-2,.,CASSGSGGGGYTF,TGTGCCAGCAGCGGATCGGGGGGCGGTGGCTACACCTTC
.,TRBV28,TRBJ2-1,.,CASSTGDTRINEQFF,TGTGCCAGCAGTACTGGGGACACACGTATCAATGAGCAGTTCTTC
few,TRBV28,TRBJ2-1,.,CASSDLGQLGNNEQFF,TGTGCCAGCAGTGACTTGGGGCAGTTGGGGAACAATGAGCAGTTCTTC
.,TRBV27,TRBJ2-3,TRBD2,CASSPAGRADTQYF,TGTGCCAGCAGTCCGGCGGGGAGGGCAGATACGCAGTATTTT
.,TRBV29-1,TRBJ2-7,.,CSVVGQEGYEQYF,TGCAGCGTTGTAGGACAGGAGGGGTACGAGCAGTACTTC
few,TRBV12-3/TRBV12-4,TRBJ2-1,.,CASSFAGLNEQFF,TGTGCCAGCAGTTTTGCGGGGTTAAATGAGCAGTTCTTC
few,TRBV7-2,TRBJ1-2,.,CASSLIADSYGYTF,TGTGCCAGCAGCTTAATCGCGGATTCCTATGGCTACACCTTC
few,TRBV12-3/TRBV12-4,TRBJ2-2,.,CASSPRWGATVVGELFF,TGTGCCAGCAGTCCTCGATGGGGGGCTACTGTCGTCGGGGAGCTGTTTTTT
.,TRBV6-6,TRBJ2-7,.,CASSTRTVPYEQYF,TGTGCCAGCAGTACCCGGACAGTTCCCTACGAGCAGTACTTC
few,TRBV4-1,TRBJ1-6,.,CASSQTSTLNSPLHF,TGCGCCAGCAGCCAGACCAGCACCCTTAATTCACCCCTCCACTTT
few,TRBV7-6,TRBJ2-7,.,CASSPTPYEQYF,TGTGCCAGCAGTCCAACCCCCTACGAGCAGTACTTC
.,TRBV7-6,TRBJ2-7,TRBD1,CASSLTSGTGRSYEQYF,TGTGCCAGCAGCTTGACCAGTGGGACAGGGAGATCCTACGAGCAGTACTTC
.,TRBV6-6,TRBJ1-3,.,CASSSTGAPGNTIYF,TGTGCCAGCAGCTCTACAGGCGCCCCCGGAAACACCATATATTTT
.,TRBV5-1,TRBJ2-2,TRBD1,CASSFTGVVSTGELFF,TGCGCCAGCAGCTTCACAGGGGTCGTTTCGACCGGGGAGCTGTTTTTT
few,TRBV4-2,TRBJ1-2,.,CASSQEGQYYGYTF,TGTGCCAGCAGCCAAGAAGGACAGTACTATGGCTACACCTTC
many,TRBV7-2,TRBJ2-3,TRBD2,CASSFGLASTDTQYF,TGTGCCAGCAGCTTCGGACTAGCGAGCACAGATACGCAGTATTTT